This TCR beta chain derives from a study of CD8 T cells in Susac syndrome. Negative isolation was applied to CD8+ and CD4+ T cells, and FACS enrichment was applied to TEMRA cells. In the case of this clonotype: Its antigen is not identified.

Study-level points and caveats: The study recognized that its TCR sequencing and HLA analysis covered a relatively small number of individuals.

Trimming removed 9 bases at V and 0 bases at J, with 12 bases between. Germline V lookup: CDR1 SEHNR, CDR2 FQNEAQ (reference sequence). The CDR3 is 13 residues long. Random hexamers were used to reverse transcribe an amount of about 0.45 to 1 ug RNA. The authors amplified TCR beta CDR3 across 54 Vbeta and 13 Jbeta using immunoSEQ multiplex PCR. A single record per CDR3 protein comes from TCRdb applying MiXCR to the immunoSEQ multiplex PCR reads. The table lists 150,000 to 200,000 distinct CDR3 sequences, around 95% of them singletons, with about 0.13% in the top ten. The clonotype comes from a human donor in good health. The sample taken for sequencing was CD4+ T cells from PBMCs. This chain joins TRBV7-9 and TRBJ2-7; a possible D gene is TRBD2 (5 bases). The CDR3 loop reads CASRSGSSYEQYF. CDR3 DNA sequence: TGTGCCAGTCGCAGCGGAAGCTCCTACGAGCAGTACTTC. The entire variable domain, with the rest obtained from reference TRBV7-9 and TRBJ2-7, is as follows: DTGVSQNPRHKITKRGQNVTFRCDPISEHNRLYWYRQTLGQGPEFLTYFQNEAQLEKSRLLSDRFSAERPKGSFSTLEIQRTEQGDSAMYLCASRSGSSYEQYFGPGTRLTVT.